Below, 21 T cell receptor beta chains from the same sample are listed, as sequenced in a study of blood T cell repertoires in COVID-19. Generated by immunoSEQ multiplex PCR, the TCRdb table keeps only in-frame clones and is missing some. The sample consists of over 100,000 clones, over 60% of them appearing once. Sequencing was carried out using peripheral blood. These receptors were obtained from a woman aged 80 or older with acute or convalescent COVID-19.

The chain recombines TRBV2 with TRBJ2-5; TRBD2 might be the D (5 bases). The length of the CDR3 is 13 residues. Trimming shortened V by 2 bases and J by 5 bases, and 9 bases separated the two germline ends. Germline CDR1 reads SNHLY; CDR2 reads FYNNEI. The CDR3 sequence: CASSEPSGETQYF. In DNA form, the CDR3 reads TGTGCCAGCAGTGAACCCTCGGGGGAGACCCAGTACTTC.

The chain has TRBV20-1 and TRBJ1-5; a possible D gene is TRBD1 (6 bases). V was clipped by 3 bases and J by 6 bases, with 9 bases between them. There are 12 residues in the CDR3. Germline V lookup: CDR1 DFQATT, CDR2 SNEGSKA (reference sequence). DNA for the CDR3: TGCAGTGCTAGTGGGGGCAGTCAGCCCCAGCATTTT. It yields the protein CSASGGSQPQHF.

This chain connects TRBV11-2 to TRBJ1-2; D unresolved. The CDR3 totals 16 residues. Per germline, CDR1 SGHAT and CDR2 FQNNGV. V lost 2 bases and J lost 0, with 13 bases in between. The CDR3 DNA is TGTGCCAGCAGCTTAAGTTTCGTACAGCCTAACTATGGCTACACCTTC. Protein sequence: CASSLSFVQPNYGYTF. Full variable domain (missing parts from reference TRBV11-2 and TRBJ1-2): EAGVAQSPRYKIIEKRQSVAFWCNPISGHATLYWYQQILGQGPKLLIQFQNNGVVDDSQLPKDRFSAERLKGVDSTLKIQPAKLEDSAVYLCASSLSFVQPNYGYTFGSGTRLTVV.

This CDR3 reads CSVDPSPGTTTGELFF. DNA of the CDR3: TGCAGCGTTGATCCTTCCCCTGGGACAACCACCGGGGAGCTGTTTTTT. The rearrangement uses TRBV29-1 and TRBJ2-2, with D possibly being TRBD1 (6 bases). From germline, CDR1 is SQVTM and CDR2 ANQGSEA. Trimming stripped 3 bases from V and 4 bases from J, with 18 bases between. The CDR3 extends over 16 amino acids.

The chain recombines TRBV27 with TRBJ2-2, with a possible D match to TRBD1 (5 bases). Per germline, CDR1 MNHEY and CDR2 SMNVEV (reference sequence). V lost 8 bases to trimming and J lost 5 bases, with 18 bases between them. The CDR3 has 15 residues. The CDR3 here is CASALGRGRTGELFF. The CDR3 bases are TGTGCCAGCGCCCTAGGAAGGGGAAGGACCGGGGAGCTGTTTTTT.

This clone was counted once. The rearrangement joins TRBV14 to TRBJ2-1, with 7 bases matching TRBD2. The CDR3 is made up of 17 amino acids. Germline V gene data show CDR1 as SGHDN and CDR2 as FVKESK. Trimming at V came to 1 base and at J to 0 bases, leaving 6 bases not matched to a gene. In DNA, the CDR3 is TGTGCCAGCAGCCAAGGATGGGCGGGAGTCTCCTACAATGAGCAGTTCTTC. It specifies CASSQGWAGVSYNEQFF.

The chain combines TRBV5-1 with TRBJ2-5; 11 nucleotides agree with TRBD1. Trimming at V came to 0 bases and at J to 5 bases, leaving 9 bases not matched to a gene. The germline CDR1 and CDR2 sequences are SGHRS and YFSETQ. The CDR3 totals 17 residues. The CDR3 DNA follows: TGCGCCAGCAGCTTGGTAGGACAGGGGGCGCTTGTTGAGACCCAGTACTTC. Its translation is CASSLVGQGALVETQYF.

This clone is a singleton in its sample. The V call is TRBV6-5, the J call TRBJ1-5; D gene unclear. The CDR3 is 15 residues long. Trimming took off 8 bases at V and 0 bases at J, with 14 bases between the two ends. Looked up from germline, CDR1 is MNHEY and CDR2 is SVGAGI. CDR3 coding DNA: TGTGCCAGCGGTACGCTTTCCTATAGCAATCAGCCCCAGCATTTT. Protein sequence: CASGTLSYSNQPQHF.

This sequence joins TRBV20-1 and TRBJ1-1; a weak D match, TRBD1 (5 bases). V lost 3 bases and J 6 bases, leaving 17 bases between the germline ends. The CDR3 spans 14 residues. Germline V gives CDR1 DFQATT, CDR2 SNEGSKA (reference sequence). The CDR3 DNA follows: TGCAGTGCTAGTTTGGAGGGGCCCTACTCTGAAGCTTTCTTT. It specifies CSASLEGPYSEAFF.

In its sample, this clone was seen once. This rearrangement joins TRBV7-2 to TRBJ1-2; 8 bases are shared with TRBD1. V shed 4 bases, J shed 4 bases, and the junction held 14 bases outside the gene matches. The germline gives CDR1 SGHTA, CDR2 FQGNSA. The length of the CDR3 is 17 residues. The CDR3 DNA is TGTGCCAGCAGCTCAAGATTGACCGGGACAGGTCTCTATGGCTACACCTTC. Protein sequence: CASSSRLTGTGLYGYTF.

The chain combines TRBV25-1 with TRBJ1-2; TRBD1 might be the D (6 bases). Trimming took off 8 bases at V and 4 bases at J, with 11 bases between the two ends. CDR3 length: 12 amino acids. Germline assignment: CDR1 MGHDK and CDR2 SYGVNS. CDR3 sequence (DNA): TGTGCCAGCCACCGGGACACCTATGGCTACACCTTC. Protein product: CASHRDTYGYTF.

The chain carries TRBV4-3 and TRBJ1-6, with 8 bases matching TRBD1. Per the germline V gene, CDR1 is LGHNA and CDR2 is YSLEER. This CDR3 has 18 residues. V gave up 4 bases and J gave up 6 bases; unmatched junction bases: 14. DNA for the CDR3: TGCGCCAGCAGCCGCGCTGTATCAGGGGGCTCATTTAATTCACCCCTCCACTTT. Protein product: CASSRAVSGGSFNSPLHF.

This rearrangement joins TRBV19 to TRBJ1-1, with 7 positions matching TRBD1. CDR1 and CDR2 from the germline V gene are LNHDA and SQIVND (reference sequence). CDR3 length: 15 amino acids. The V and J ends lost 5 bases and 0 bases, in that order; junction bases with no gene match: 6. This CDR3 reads CASSGDRVMNTEAFF. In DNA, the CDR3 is TGTGCCAGTAGTGGGGACAGAGTCATGAACACTGAAGCTTTCTTT.

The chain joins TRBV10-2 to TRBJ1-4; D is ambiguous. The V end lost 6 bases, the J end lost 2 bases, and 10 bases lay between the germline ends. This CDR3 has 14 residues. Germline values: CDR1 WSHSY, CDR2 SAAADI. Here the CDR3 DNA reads TGCGCCAGCAGCCCGGGAACCACTAATGAAAAACTGTTTTTT. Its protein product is CASSPGTTNEKLFF.

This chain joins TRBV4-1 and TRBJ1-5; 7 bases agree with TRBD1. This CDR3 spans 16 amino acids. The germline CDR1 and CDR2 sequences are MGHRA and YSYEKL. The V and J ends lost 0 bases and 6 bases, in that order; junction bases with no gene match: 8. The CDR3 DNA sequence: TGCGCCAGCAGCCAAGATAAACAGGGGTGGGGTCAGCCCCAGCATTTT. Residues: CASSQDKQGWGQPQHF.

In nucleotides, the CDR3 is TGCGCCAGCAGCCTCGACAGGGGGCTATGGGGCACTGAAGCTTTCTTT. Protein: CASSLDRGLWGTEAFF. This rearrangement joins TRBV4-3 to TRBJ1-1; TRBD1 matches 10 bases. V shed 4 bases, J shed 4 bases, and the junction held 9 bases outside the gene matches. CDR3 length: 16 residues. Germline lookup yields CDR1 LGHNA and CDR2 YSLEER.

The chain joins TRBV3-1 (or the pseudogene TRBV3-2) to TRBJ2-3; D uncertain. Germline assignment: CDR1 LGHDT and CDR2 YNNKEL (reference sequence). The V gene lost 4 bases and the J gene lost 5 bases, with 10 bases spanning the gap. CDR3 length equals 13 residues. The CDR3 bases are TGTGCCAGCAGCCGAGCCCGTCAAGATACGCAGTATTTT. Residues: CASSRARQDTQYF.

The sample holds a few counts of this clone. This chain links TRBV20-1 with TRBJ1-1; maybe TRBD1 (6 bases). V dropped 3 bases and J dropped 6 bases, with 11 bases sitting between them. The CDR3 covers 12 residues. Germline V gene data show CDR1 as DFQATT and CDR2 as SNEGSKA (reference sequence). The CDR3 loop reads CSASWGRAEAFF. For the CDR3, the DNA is TGCAGTGCTAGTTGGGGGCGCGCTGAAGCTTTCTTT.

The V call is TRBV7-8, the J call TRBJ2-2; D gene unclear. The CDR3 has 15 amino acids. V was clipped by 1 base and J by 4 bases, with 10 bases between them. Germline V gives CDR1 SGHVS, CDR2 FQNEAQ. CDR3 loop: CASSLGSTGTGELFF. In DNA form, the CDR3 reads TGTGCCAGCAGCTTAGGAAGCACGGGCACCGGGGAGCTGTTTTTT.

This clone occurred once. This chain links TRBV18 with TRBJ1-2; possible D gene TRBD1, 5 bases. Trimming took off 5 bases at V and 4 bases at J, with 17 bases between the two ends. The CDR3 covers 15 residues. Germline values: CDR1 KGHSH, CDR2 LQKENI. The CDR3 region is CASSSLERDGYGYTF. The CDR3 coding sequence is TGTGCCAGCTCATCTTTAGAGCGGGACGGCTATGGCTACACCTTC.

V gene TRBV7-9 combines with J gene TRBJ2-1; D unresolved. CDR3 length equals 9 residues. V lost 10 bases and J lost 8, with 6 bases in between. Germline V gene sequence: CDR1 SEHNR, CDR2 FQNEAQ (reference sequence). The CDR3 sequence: CATHYEQFF. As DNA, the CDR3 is TGTGCCACTCACTATGAGCAGTTCTTC.